In its sample, the clone carrying this TCR beta chain was seen many times. From the 5' RACE reads, TCRdb called clonotypes with MiXCR, one entry per CDR3 protein. The sample lists 140,000 or so distinct CDR3 sequences, 15% to 20% occurring once. The data were taken from a study of T-cell memory formation after mild COVID-19. This TCR was recovered from an adult woman who had mild COVID-19 (a few samples of this study predate the infection). Cell type and time point are not known. The sample taken for sequencing was PBMCs or a T cell subset sorted from them (not recorded which).

CDR3 bases: TGCGCCAGCAGCCTAGGACAAGGCGGCACCGGGGAGCTGTTTTTT. Translation: CASSLGQGGTGELFF. This sequence joins TRBV5-1 and TRBJ2-2; perhaps TRBD1 as D (5 bases). CDR1 is SGHRS and CDR2 is YFSETQ in the germline V gene. The V end lost 4 bases, the J end lost 4 bases, and 14 bases lay between the germline ends. The CDR3 is 15 amino acids.